A single sample is the source of the 16 T cell receptor beta chains below, sequenced in a study of blood T cell repertoires in COVID-19. Generated by immunoSEQ multiplex PCR, the TCRdb table keeps only in-frame clones and is missing some. Here the sample spans a few hundred thousand clones, roughly 89% being singletons. Sequencing was done on a sample of PBMCs or T cells enriched from blood (not recorded which). All receptors derive from a woman aged 55-70 years who had recovered from COVID-19.

This chain uses TRBV7-3 with TRBJ2-1, with TRBD2 matching 7 bases. V lost 5 bases and J lost 8; bases outside the gene matches: 9. In germline, CDR1 is SGHTA, CDR2 FQGTGA. The CDR3 runs to 14 residues. The CDR3 region has the DNA TGTGCCAGCAGCCCTGGACTAGTACCCGATGAGCAGTTCTTC. Translating it yields CASSPGLVPDEQFF.

The chain carries TRBV24-1 and TRBJ1-1; D is possibly TRBD1 (5 bases). The V gene's germline CDR1 is KGHDR and CDR2 SFDVKD. V gave up 7 bases and J gave up 3 bases, with 14 bases separating them. CDR3 length: 14 amino acids. The CDR3 nucleotides are TGTGCCACCAGAAAACCTGGGGGGGACACTGAAGCTTTCTTT. Its translation: CATRKPGGDTEAFF.

The chain links TRBV14 to TRBJ2-5, with TRBD1 identical over 9 bases. The CDR3 is made up of 16 amino acids. Germline loops: CDR1 SGHDN, CDR2 FVKESK. Trimming cost V 4 bases and J 5 bases; bases outside gene matches: 11. CDR3 sequence reads: CASSPTHGQGWETQYF. CDR3 DNA sequence: TGTGCCAGCAGCCCCACCCACGGACAGGGGTGGGAGACCCAGTACTTC. The full variable domain, completed using reference TRBV14 and TRBJ2-5, is EAGVTQFPSHSVIEKGQTVTLRCDPISGHDNLYWYRRVMGKEIKFLLHFVKESKQDESGMPNNRFLAERTGGTYSTLKVQPAELEDSGVYFCASSPTHGQGWETQYFGPGTRLLVL.

The count of this clone is one. V is TRBV9 and J is TRBJ1-3, with D unclear. CDR3 length: 13 residues. Trimming shortened V by 0 bases and J by 4 bases, and 5 bases separated the two germline ends. Germline loops: CDR1 SGDLS, CDR2 YYNGEE. CDR3 nucleotide sequence: TGTGCCAGCAGCGTAGCTACCGGAAACACCATATATTTT. It translates to CASSVATGNTIYF.

The chain employs TRBV19 and TRBJ1-6, with unresolved D. CDR3 length: 12 amino acids. Deletions cut 5 bases from V and 10 bases from J, with 9 bases between. In germline, CDR1 is LNHDA, CDR2 SQIVND (reference sequence). The CDR3 DNA reads as TGTGCCAGTAGTCTAACGAGGTCACCCCTCCACTTT. Translating it yields CASSLTRSPLHF.

This clone was seen a single time. The rearrangement links TRBV5-4 to TRBJ1-1, with unresolved D. The V gene lost 3 bases and the J gene lost 1 base, with 13 bases spanning the gap. This CDR3 contains 15 residues. The V gene's germline CDR1 is SGHNT and CDR2 YYREEE (reference sequence). The CDR3 nucleotides are TGTGCCAGCAGCTCCAAGGAGGATCGGAACACTGAAGCTTTCTTT. Its translation is CASSSKEDRNTEAFF.

The chain recombines TRBV10-3 with TRBJ2-2, with a tentative D call TRBD1 (6 bases). CDR3 size: 15 residues. Germline CDR1 and CDR2: ENHRY and SYGVKD. V lost 6 bases to trimming and J lost 2 bases, with 13 bases between them. The CDR3 loop reads CAISPGQRNTGELFF. In DNA form, the CDR3 reads TGTGCCATCAGCCCTGGACAGCGTAACACCGGGGAGCTGTTTTTT.

This clone came up once. This sample includes further DNA sequences coding for the same CDR3. The rearrangement joins TRBV15 to TRBJ1-3, with D perhaps TRBD1 (5 bases). Germline V lookup: CDR1 LNHNV, CDR2 YYDKDF (reference sequence). Trimming left V 1 base short and J 0 bases short, with 7 bases between. CDR3 length equals 15 residues. The CDR3 nucleotides are TGTGCCACCAGCAGAGGGGGCTACTCTGGAAACACCATATATTTT. Translated, it gives CATSRGGYSGNTIYF.

The CDR3 nucleotides read TGCGCCAGCAGCTTGGCGGACTATCAAGATACGCAGTATTTT. It is translated as CASSLADYQDTQYF. The rearrangement links TRBV5-1 to TRBJ2-3; maybe TRBD2 (6 bases). Germline CDR1 is SGHRS and CDR2 is YFSETQ. This CDR3 comprises 14 residues. Trimming cost V 0 bases and J 5 bases, with 10 bases left between them.

The CDR3 region has the DNA TGCGCCAGCAGCTTGAGGGACAGGGGAGAGACCCAGTACTTC. Translating it yields CASSLRDRGETQYF. The genes are TRBV5-1 and TRBJ2-5; 10 bases are a match to TRBD1. CDR1 is SGHRS, CDR2 YFSETQ, per germline. J gave up 4 bases and V 1 base, and 1 base lay outside the gene matches. This CDR3 has 14 amino acids.

The gene calls are TRBV2 and TRBJ2-2; 10 bases are a match to TRBD1. Germline V gene lookup returns CDR1 SNHLY and CDR2 FYNNEI. Trimming took 4 bases from V and 5 from J; bases not matched to a gene: 7. The CDR3 extends over 16 amino acids. Here the CDR3 DNA reads TGTGCCAGCAGTGCTCGGGGGACAGGGGTGACCGGGGAGCTGTTTTTT. This sequence encodes CASSARGTGVTGELFF. The full variable domain, completed using reference TRBV2 and TRBJ2-2, is EPEVTQTPSHQVTQMGQEVILRCVPISNHLYFYWYRQILGQKVEFLVSFYNNEISEKSEIFDDQFSVERPDGSNFTLKIRSTKLEDSAMYFCASSARGTGVTGELFFGEGSRLTVL.

The chain has TRBV5-4 and TRBJ1-3; unclear D gene. This CDR3 spans 13 amino acids. V was cut by 4 bases and J by 7 bases, with 12 bases left in between. Germline assignment: CDR1 SGHNT and CDR2 YYREEE (reference sequence). CDR3 protein: CASSGWNGNTIYF. CDR3 DNA sequence: TGTGCCAGCAGCGGTTGGAACGGGAACACCATATATTTT. Drawing the rest from reference TRBV5-4 and TRBJ1-3, the complete variable domain is ETGVTQSPTHLIKTRGQQVTLRCSSQSGHNTVSWYQQALGQGPQFIFQYYREEENGRGNFPPRFSGLQFPNYSSELNVNALELDDSALYLCASSGWNGNTIYFGEGSWLTVV.

The chain joins TRBV28 to TRBJ1-5, with 8 bases fitting TRBD1. The germline V gene encodes CDR1 MDHEN and CDR2 SYDVKM. The CDR3 loop spans 16 amino acids. With 6 bases clipped from V and 5 bases from J, the junction kept 12 bases outside the gene matches. The CDR3 spells CASSPHGTGRDQPQHF. CDR3 in DNA: TGTGCCAGCAGCCCTCACGGGACAGGTCGGGATCAGCCCCAGCATTTT.

V usage is TRBV9 and J usage is TRBJ2-3; 8 nucleotides line up with TRBD1. In germline, CDR1 is SGDLS, CDR2 YYNGEE. J gave up 4 bases and V 4 bases, and 5 bases lay outside the gene matches. This CDR3 is built from 14 residues. The CDR3 loop is CASSLGQGPDTQYF. Written as DNA, the CDR3 is TGTGCCAGCAGCTTAGGACAGGGACCAGATACGCAGTATTTT.

This clone was seen once. This sequence joins TRBV6-5 and TRBJ2-5, with 7 bases fitting TRBD2. Germline V CDR1 and CDR2: MNHEY, SVGAGI. The CDR3 consists of 14 residues. With 5 bases clipped from V and 5 bases from J, the junction kept 8 bases outside the gene matches. CDR3 sequence: CASSLRGEGETQYF. The DNA for the CDR3 is TGTGCCAGCAGTCTACGGGGGGAGGGGGAGACCCAGTACTTC.

The V gene is TRBV7-8, the J gene TRBJ1-6; D unresolved. The CDR3 has 13 amino acids. Germline V gene sequence: CDR1 SGHVS, CDR2 FQNEAQ. V lost 7 bases, J lost 2 bases, and 6 bases lay in between. CDR3 DNA sequence: TGTGCCAGCAAGTCAGCCTATAATTCACCCCTCCACTTT. Protein product: CASKSAYNSPLHF.